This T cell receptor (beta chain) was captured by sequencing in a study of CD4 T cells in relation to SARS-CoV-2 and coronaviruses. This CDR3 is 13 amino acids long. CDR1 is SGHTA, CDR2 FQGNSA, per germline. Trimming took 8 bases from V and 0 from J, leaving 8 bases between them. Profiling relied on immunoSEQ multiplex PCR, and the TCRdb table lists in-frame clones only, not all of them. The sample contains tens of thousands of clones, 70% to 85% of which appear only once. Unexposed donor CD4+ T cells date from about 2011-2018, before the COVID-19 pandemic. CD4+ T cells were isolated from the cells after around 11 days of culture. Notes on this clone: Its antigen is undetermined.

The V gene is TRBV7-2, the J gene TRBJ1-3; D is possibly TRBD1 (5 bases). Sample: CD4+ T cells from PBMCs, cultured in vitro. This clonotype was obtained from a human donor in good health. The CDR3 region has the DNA TGTGCCAGCCACGGGGGCTCTGGAAACACCATATATTTT. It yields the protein CASHGGSGNTIYF.